Listed below are T cell receptor beta chains from one sample, sequenced in a study of blood T cell repertoires in COVID-19. Here immunoSEQ multiplex PCR was the method, and the copy in TCRdb shows in-frame clones only, minus some. The sample carries 150,000 to 180,000 clones, roughly 84% recorded once. Specimen: peripheral blood. These receptors were taken from a man aged 55 to 70 with COVID-19, enrolled during active disease. Both conserved end residues are part of each CDR3. The D gene is left open where the match is weak. Clone sizes are given selectively: once, few, many, or a class where the clone is expanded.

CDR3nt,CDR3aa,abundance,j_gene,len,v_gene,d_gene
TGCGCCAGCAGTTCACAACCCGGGAGTAATGAAAAACTGTTTTTT,CASSSQPGSNEKLFF,few,TRBJ1-4,15,TRBV5-1,.
TGTGCCAGCAGTTTGATTGCAGGGGTGGGTTACACTGAAGCTTTCTTT,CASSLIAGVGYTEAFF,.,TRBJ1-1,16,TRBV28,.
TGTGCCAGTAGTCCCCGACAGGGCATGAATTCACCCCTCCACTTT,CASSPRQGMNSPLHF,.,TRBJ1-6,15,TRBV19,TRBD1
TGTGCCAGCAGCCAAGAACTGAACAGGGGCCTTAACTATGGCTACACCTTC,CASSQELNRGLNYGYTF,.,TRBJ1-2,17,TRBV4-2,TRBD1
TGCGCCAGCAGCCAATTACTAATCACGAACACCGGGGAGCTGTTTTTT,CASSQLLITNTGELFF,.,TRBJ2-2,16,TRBV4-1,.
TGCGCCAGCAGCCCAAGACAGGGGCGTGAAAAACTGTTTTTT,CASSPRQGREKLFF,.,TRBJ1-4,14,TRBV4-3,TRBD1
TGTGCCAGCAGCTTAGTGTCCCTTAACTATGGCTACACCTTC,CASSLVSLNYGYTF,.,TRBJ1-2,14,TRBV7-9,.
TGTGCCAGCAGCCTACGGACAAGGTCTGGCTACACCTTC,CASSLRTRSGYTF,.,TRBJ1-2,13,TRBV28,.
TGTGCCAGCTCGCCAACAGGTTATAGCAATCAGCCCCAGCATTTT,CASSPTGYSNQPQHF,.,TRBJ1-5,15,TRBV18,.
TGTGCCAGCTCTCGTGGGACAGCCTACGAGCAGTACTTC,CASSRGTAYEQYF,.,TRBJ2-7,13,TRBV12-3/TRBV12-4,TRBD1
TGTGCCAGCAGTTACCTGACAGAGAACACTGAAGCTTTCTTT,CASSYLTENTEAFF,.,TRBJ1-1,14,TRBV6-5,.
TGTGCCAGCAGCCAGGGGGTGGGCCGTGGGGCCAACGTCCTGACTTTC,CASSQGVGRGANVLTF,.,TRBJ2-6,16,TRBV7-9,TRBD1
TGTGCCAGCAGCCCTGCGACAGGGAGCGCTGGAAACACCATATATTTT,CASSPATGSAGNTIYF,once,TRBJ1-3,16,TRBV7-8,TRBD1
TGTGCCGCCCATCGGGGGGCTAACTATGGCTACACCTTC,CAAHRGANYGYTF,.,TRBJ1-2,13,TRBV28,.
TGTGCCACCAGTTCGGACAGGTTTACAAGTGGCTACACCTTC,CATSSDRFTSGYTF,.,TRBJ1-2,14,TRBV24-1,TRBD1
TGTGCCATCAGTGACCCCGGACAGGGAGTCGCAGATACGCAGTATTTT,CAISDPGQGVADTQYF,.,TRBJ2-3,16,TRBV10-3,TRBD1
TGTGCCAGCAGCTCCGCGGGGGGACAGGGTTACAATGAGCAGTTCTTC,CASSSAGGQGYNEQFF,.,TRBJ2-1,16,TRBV11-3,.
TGCAGCGGAACAATGATGAACACTGAAGCTTTCTTT,CSGTMMNTEAFF,.,TRBJ1-1,12,TRBV29-1,.
TGCGCCAGCAGCCAAAAGTTAACGGGGGTCGAGCAGTTCTTC,CASSQKLTGVEQFF,.,TRBJ2-1,14,TRBV4-1,.
TGTGCCAGCAGCCTGGGACAGGGATTCCAGCCCCAGCATTTT,CASSLGQGFQPQHF,.,TRBJ1-5,14,TRBV7-2,TRBD1
TGTGCCACCACTCAGGGATACAATCAGCCCCAGCATTTT,CATTQGYNQPQHF,once,TRBJ1-5,13,TRBV28,.
TGTGCCACCAGCAGAGGCTCTAGCGGGGGCACAGATACGCAGTATTTT,CATSRGSSGGTDTQYF,.,TRBJ2-3,16,TRBV15,TRBD2
TGTGCCAGCAGCTTATTCAGGGGGCGCGGCACCGGGGAGCTGTTTTTT,CASSLFRGRGTGELFF,.,TRBJ2-2,16,TRBV7-2,TRBD1
TGTGCCAGCAGCCCCCTAAGCGGATTGAACACTGAAGCTTTCTTT,CASSPLSGLNTEAFF,.,TRBJ1-1,15,TRBV3-1/TRBV3-2,.
TGTGCCTGGAGTGGACTGGCAGCTAATGAGCAGTTCTTC,CAWSGLAANEQFF,.,TRBJ2-1,13,TRBV30,.
TGTGCCAACAGGCTAGCGGTCTACAATGAGCAGTTCTTC,CANRLAVYNEQFF,.,TRBJ2-1,13,TRBV7-2,TRBD2
TGTGCCAGCAGCTTGCCCGGGACACCTTATAATTCACCCCTCCACTTT,CASSLPGTPYNSPLHF,.,TRBJ1-6,16,TRBV5-8,.
TGTGCCAGCAGCCTCCGGGACAGGTACGAGCAGTACTTC,CASSLRDRYEQYF,.,TRBJ2-7,13,TRBV14,TRBD1
TGTGCCAGCAGCCTAGCCCGGGACAGGAGAAACTATGGCTACACCTTC,CASSLARDRRNYGYTF,.,TRBJ1-2,16,TRBV7-2,TRBD1
TGTGCCAGCAGTTACCCGACAGGGTCAAACTATGGCTACACCTTC,CASSYPTGSNYGYTF,once,TRBJ1-2,15,TRBV28,TRBD1